This record concerns one TCR beta chain sequence. The sample belongs to a study of cytomegalovirus exposure and HLA in healthy donors. Germline lookup yields CDR1 SGHTA and CDR2 FQGNSA. CDR3 length: 14 amino acids. V was shortened by 5 bases and J by 5 bases, with 15 bases between the two germline ends. 60 Vbeta and 13 Jbeta primers were used in PCR. Profiling relied on immunoSEQ multiplex PCR, and the TCRdb table lists in-frame clones only, not all of them. Counted here are 150,000 to 200,000 clones, roughly 78% occurring once; the ten biggest clones make up approximately 7.1%. The chain uses TRBV7-2 and TRBJ1-1; maybe TRBD1 (6 bases). This TCR derives from a man in his forties in good health and CMV-seropositive. The sequenced sample consisted of PBMCs. The CDR3 sequence: CASSPPGVGTEAFF. The CDR3, as DNA: TGTGCCAGCAGCCCGCCAGGGGTGGGTACTGAAGCTTTCTTT. Combining the CDR3 with reference TRBV7-2 and TRBJ1-1 gives the whole variable domain GAGVSQSPSNKVTEKGKDVELRCDPISGHTALYWYRQSLGQGLEFLIYFQGNSAPDKSGLPSDRFSAERTGGSVSTLTIQRTQQEDSAVYLCASSPPGVGTEAFFGQGTRLTVV.